This TCR beta chain was sequenced during a study of CD8+ T cells in alopecia areata. Germline-derived CDR1 and CDR2 are GTSNPN and SVGIG (reference sequence). This CDR3 has 11 amino acids. Overall study results and limits: Alphabeta T cells residing in normal skin are also sequenced in scalp samples.

As to this clone: Antigen: not known.

Treatment defined: oral pan-JAK inhibitor, 5-10 mg twice daily. Once RNA had been extracted, it was reverse transcribed into cDNA to act as the sequencing template. Only in-frame clones appear in the TCRdb table, and some are missing; sequencing was by immunoSEQ multiplex PCR. The table shows about 210,000 clones, with 40% to 45% occurring only once. Sequenced here: CD4+ T cells sorted from blood, sampled at approximately week 37, from a patient treated with tofacitinib. V is TRBV30 and J is TRBJ2-2; a possible D gene is TRBD1 (6 bases). This clonotype was sampled from a human donor with alopecia areata. CDR3: CATRGTGELFF. The DNA of the CDR3 is TGTGCTACTAGGGGGACCGGGGAGCTGTTTTTT.